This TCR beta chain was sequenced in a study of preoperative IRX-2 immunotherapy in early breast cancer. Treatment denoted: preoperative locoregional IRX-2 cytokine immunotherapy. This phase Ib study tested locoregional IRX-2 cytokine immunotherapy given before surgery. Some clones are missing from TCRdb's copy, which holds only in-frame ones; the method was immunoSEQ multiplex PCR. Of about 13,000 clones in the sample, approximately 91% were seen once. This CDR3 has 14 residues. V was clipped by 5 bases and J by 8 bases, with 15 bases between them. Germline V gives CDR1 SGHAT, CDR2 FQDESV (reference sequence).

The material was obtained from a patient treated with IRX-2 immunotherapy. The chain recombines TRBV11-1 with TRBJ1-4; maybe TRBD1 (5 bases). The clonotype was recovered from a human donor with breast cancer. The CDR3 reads CASSQDTGREKLFF. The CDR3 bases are TGTGCCAGCAGCCAAGACACGGGGCGCGAAAAACTGTTTTTT.